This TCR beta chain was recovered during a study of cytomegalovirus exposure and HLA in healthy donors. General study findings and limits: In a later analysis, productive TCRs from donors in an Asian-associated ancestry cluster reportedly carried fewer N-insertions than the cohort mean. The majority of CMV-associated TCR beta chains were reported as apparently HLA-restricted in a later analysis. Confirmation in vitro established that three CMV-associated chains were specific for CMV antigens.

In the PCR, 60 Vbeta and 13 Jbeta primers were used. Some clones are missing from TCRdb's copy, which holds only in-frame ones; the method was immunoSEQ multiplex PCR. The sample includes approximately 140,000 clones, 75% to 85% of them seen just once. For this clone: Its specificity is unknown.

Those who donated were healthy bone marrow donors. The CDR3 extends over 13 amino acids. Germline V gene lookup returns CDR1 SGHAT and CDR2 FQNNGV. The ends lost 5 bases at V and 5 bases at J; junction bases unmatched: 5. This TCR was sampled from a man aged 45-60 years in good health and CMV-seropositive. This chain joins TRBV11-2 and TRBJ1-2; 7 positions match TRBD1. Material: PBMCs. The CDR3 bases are TGTGCCAGCAGCACGGACAGGTATTATGGCTACACCTTC. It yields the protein CASSTDRYYGYTF.